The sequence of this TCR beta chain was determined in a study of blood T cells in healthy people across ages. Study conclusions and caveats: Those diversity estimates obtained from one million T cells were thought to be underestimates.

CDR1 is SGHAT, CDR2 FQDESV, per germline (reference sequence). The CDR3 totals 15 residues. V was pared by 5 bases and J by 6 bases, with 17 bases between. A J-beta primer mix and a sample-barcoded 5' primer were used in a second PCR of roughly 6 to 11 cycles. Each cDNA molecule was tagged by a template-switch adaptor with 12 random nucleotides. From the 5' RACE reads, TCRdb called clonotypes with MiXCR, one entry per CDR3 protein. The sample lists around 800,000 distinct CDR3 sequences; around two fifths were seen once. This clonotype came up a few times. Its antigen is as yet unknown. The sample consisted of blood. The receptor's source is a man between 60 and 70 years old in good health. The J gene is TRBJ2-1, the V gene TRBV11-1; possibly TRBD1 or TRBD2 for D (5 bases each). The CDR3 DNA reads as TGTGCCAGCAGCATCCTGGGGGTCTCTCTCAATGAGCAGTTCTTC. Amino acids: CASSILGVSLNEQFF.